This TCR beta chain was documented in a study of blood T cell repertoires in COVID-19. Measured with immunoSEQ multiplex PCR; TCRdb has only the in-frame clones, and not every one. Among roughly 160,000 clones listed, roughly 91% were seen once. The CDR3 consists of 13 residues. Germline values: CDR1 SGHDT, CDR2 YYEEEE. The chain employs TRBV5-6 and TRBJ2-5; maybe TRBD1 (5 bases). The J call may be wrong; the DNA end is better matched by TRBJ2-7. This receptor was identified in a man aged 18 to 30 with COVID-19, enrolled during active disease. Sequencing was performed on peripheral blood. For the CDR3, the DNA is TGTGCCAGCAGCTTGGGACAGCTCTACGAGCAGTACTTC. Amino acid sequence: CASSLGQLYEQYF.